This T cell receptor beta chain is from a study of blood T cell repertoires in COVID-19. The table came from immunoSEQ multiplex PCR; TCRdb's copy has only in-frame clones and leaves some out. The sample lists about 210,000 clones; approximately 78% were seen once. Germline values: CDR1 LNHDA, CDR2 SQIVND (reference sequence). Trimming took off 8 bases at V and 0 bases at J, with 14 bases between the two ends. The CDR3 length is 15 residues. The sample comprised peripheral blood. This chain links TRBV19 with TRBJ1-5; D gene uncertain. The origin of this receptor is a woman in her sixties or seventies with COVID-19, enrolled during active disease. The CDR3 coding sequence is TGTGCCAGTGACTTTGGCTCTTTTAGCAATCAGCCCCAGCATTTT. This translates into CASDFGSFSNQPQHF.